This T cell receptor beta chain comes out of a study of blood T cell repertoires in COVID-19. CDR1 and CDR2 (germline): DFQATT, SNEGSKA (reference sequence). There are 11 residues in the CDR3. V lost 0 bases to trimming and J lost 7 bases, with 7 bases between them. Per the original data handling: The authors estimated nucleated cell counts from reference gene primer amplification. TCRdb's table, derived via immunoSEQ multiplex PCR, lists solely in-frame clones and lacks some. Clone size and the V and J calls come from that table; the DNA yielded D and trimming. The table shows under 300,000 clones, with roughly 85% occurring only once.

Sequenced material: peripheral blood. This rearrangement joins TRBV20-1 to TRBJ2-7; D is possibly TRBD1 (6 bases). This sequence originates from a woman between 65 and 79 years old with acute or convalescent COVID-19. In DNA, the CDR3 is TGCAGTGCTAGAGATAGGGGGGAGCAGTACTTC. As protein: CSARDRGEQYF.